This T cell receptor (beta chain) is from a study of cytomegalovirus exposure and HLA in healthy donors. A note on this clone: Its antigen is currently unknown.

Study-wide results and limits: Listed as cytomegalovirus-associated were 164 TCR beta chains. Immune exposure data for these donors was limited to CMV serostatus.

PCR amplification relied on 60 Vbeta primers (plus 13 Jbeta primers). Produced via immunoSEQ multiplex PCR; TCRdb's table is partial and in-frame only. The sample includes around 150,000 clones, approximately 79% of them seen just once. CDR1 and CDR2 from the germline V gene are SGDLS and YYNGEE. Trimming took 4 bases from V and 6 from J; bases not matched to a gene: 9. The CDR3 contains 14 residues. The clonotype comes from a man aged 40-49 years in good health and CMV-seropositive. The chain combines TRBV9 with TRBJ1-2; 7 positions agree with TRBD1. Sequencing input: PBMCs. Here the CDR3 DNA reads TGTGCCAGCAGCCCCAACGAGCAGGGGGATGGCTACACCTTC. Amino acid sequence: CASSPNEQGDGYTF. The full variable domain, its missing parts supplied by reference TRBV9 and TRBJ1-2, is DSGVTQTPKHLITATGQRVTLRCSPRSGDLSVYWYQQSLDQGLQFLIQYYNGEERAKGNILERFSAQQFPDLHSELNLSSLELGDSALYFCASSPNEQGDGYTFGSGTRLTVV.